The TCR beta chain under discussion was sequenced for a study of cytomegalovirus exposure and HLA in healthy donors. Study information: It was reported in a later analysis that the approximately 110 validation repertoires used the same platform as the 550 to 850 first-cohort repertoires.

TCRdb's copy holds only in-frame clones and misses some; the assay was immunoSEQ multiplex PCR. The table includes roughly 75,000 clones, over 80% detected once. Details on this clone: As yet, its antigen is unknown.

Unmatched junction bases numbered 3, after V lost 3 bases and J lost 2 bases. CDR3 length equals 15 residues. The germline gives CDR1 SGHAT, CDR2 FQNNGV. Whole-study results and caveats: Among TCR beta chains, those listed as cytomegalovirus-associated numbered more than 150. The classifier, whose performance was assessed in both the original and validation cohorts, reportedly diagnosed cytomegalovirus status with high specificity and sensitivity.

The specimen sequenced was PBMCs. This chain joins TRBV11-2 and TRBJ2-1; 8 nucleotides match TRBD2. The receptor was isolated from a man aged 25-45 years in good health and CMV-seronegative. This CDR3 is CASSFGGRTYNEQFF. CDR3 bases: TGTGCCAGCAGCTTCGGCGGGAGGACCTACAATGAGCAGTTCTTC.